These 12 T cell receptor beta chains share one sample of origin, sequenced in a study of radiotherapy plus CTLA-4 blockade in lung cancer (dated by TCRdb to 2017 to 2018). The library relied on the immunoSEQ multiplex PCR assay. TCRdb retrieved this table from immuneACCESS and kept in-frame rearrangements only. Not all clones are present; in checked studies, unresolved V genes account for under half, and no reason is known for the remainder. The sample table holds roughly 100,000 clones, of which approximately 80% were seen once. The ten largest account for roughly 23% of the sample. Sequenced here: peripheral blood, sampled from a patient treated with radiotherapy plus ipilimumab. The source is a human donor with non-small cell lung cancer that progressed on radiotherapy plus ipilimumab.

V is TRBV5-4 and J is TRBJ1-1, with D perhaps matching TRBD1 (5 bases). The V end was cut by 0 bases, the J end by 5 bases, with 11 bases between. The germline V gene has CDR1 SGHNT and CDR2 YYREEE (reference sequence). CDR3 length equals 14 residues. The CDR3 region is CASSLGWGGTEAFF. CDR3 nucleotide sequence: TGTGCCAGCAGCTTGGGTTGGGGGGGTACTGAAGCTTTCTTT.

This chain uses TRBV9 with TRBJ2-1; no clear D. Germline V CDR1 and CDR2: SGDLS, YYNGEE. V was clipped by 4 bases and J by 0 bases, with 8 bases between them. CDR3 length: 14 residues. This chain's CDR3 is CASSLGSSYNEQFF. CDR3 bases: TGTGCCAGCAGCTTAGGTAGCTCCTACAATGAGCAGTTCTTC.

This clone was picked up a small number of times. In DNA, the CDR3 is TGTGCCAGCAGCTTAGTTCGCCAACCCTCGGGGGAGCAGTACTTC. Encoded protein: CASSLVRQPSGEQYF. The chain links TRBV7-2 to TRBJ2-7; weak D call: TRBD2 (5 bases). V was shortened by 1 base and J by 7 bases, with 17 bases between the two germline ends. This CDR3 contains 15 residues. Germline-derived CDR1 and CDR2 are SGHTA and FQGNSA.

The rearrangement uses TRBV28 and TRBJ1-3, with TRBD1 identical over 7 bases. CDR1 is MDHEN and CDR2 is SYDVKM in the germline V gene. The length of the CDR3 is 16 residues. Losses at the gene ends were 5 bases for V and 2 bases for J; bases not matched to a gene: 9. The CDR3 nucleotides are TGTGCCAGCAGTCACAGAACGACAGGGCCTGGAAACACCATATATTTT. Its protein product is CASSHRTTGPGNTIYF.

V gene TRBV5-4 combines with J gene TRBJ2-3; 9 nucleotides agree with TRBD2. Germline CDR1 reads SGHNT; CDR2 reads YYREEE (reference sequence). With V trimmed by 2 bases and J by 0 bases, 7 bases remained unmatched. CDR3 length: 17 amino acids. CDR3 bases: TGTGCCAGCAGCTTAGTACTAGCGGGTCCTAGCACAGATACGCAGTATTTT. Protein: CASSLVLAGPSTDTQYF.

The chain uses TRBV29-1 and TRBJ2-3; the D is unclear. Trimming removed 3 bases from V and 3 bases from J, with 10 bases in between. The germline gives CDR1 SQVTM, CDR2 ANQGSEA. This CDR3 region has 13 residues. The CDR3 bases are TGCAGCGTTGATAAGGGTGGGACAGATACGCAGTATTTT. Translated: CSVDKGGTDTQYF.

The rearrangement joins TRBV5-5 to TRBJ2-2; D gene ambiguous. The CDR3 covers 13 residues. Per germline, CDR1 SGHKS and CDR2 YYEKEE (reference sequence). Deletions cut 0 bases from V and 3 bases from J, with 3 bases between. The CDR3 coding sequence is TGTGCCAGCAGCTTGGGATACACCGGGGAGCTGTTTTTT. Its protein product is CASSLGYTGELFF. The variable domain in full, with the rest retrieved from reference TRBV5-5 and TRBJ2-2, is DAGVTQSPTHLIKTRGQQVTLRCSPISGHKSVSWYQQVLGQGPQFIFQYYEKEERGRGNFPDRFSARQFPNYSSELNVNALLLGDSALYLCASSLGYTGELFFGEGSRLTVL.

The rearrangement uses TRBV18 and TRBJ1-3; tentative D call: TRBD1 (5 bases). Germline V gene data show CDR1 as KGHSH and CDR2 as LQKENI. CDR3 length equals 13 residues. Trimming removed 6 bases from V and 4 bases from J, with 10 bases in between. Written as DNA, the CDR3 is TGTGCCAGCTCGCGGACACCAGGAAACACCATATATTTT. This codes for CASSRTPGNTIYF. The entire variable domain, with the rest obtained from reference TRBV18 and TRBJ1-3, is as follows: NAGVMQNPRHLVRRRGQEARLRCSPMKGHSHVYWYRQLPEEGLKFMVYLQKENIIDESGMPKERFSAEFPKEGPSILRIQQVVRGDSAAYFCASSRTPGNTIYFGEGSWLTVV.

The chain is built from TRBV5-1 and TRBJ2-1; tentatively, D is TRBD2 (6 bases). CDR3 length equals 13 residues. With 2 bases removed from V and 6 bases from J, the gap between germline ends came to 9 bases. Germline-derived CDR1 and CDR2 are SGHRS and YFSETQ. In DNA, the CDR3 is TGCGCCAGCAGCTTCAGGACTACCAATGAGCAGTTCTTC. It codes for CASSFRTTNEQFF.

This clone came up many times. Other DNA sequences in the same sample also yield this CDR3. This sequence joins TRBV6-6 and TRBJ1-1; no firm D call. Deletions cut 2 bases from V and 1 base from J, with 2 bases between. The CDR3 is made up of 12 amino acids. Germline V gene data show CDR1 as MNHNY and CDR2 as SVGAGI (reference sequence). CDR3 sequence reads: CASSYTNTEAFF. Written as DNA, the CDR3 is TGTGCCAGCAGTTACACGAACACTGAAGCTTTCTTT.

The CDR3 spells CASSGTQPQHF. As DNA, the CDR3 is TGTGCCAGCAGTGGGACGCAGCCCCAGCATTTT. This chain links TRBV6-1 with TRBJ1-5; no firm D call. V was cut by 4 bases and J by 7 bases, with 5 bases left in between. Germline CDR1 is MNHNS and CDR2 is SASEGT. There are 11 residues in the CDR3.

The rearrangement links TRBV6-5 to TRBJ2-5; tentative D call: TRBD2 (5 bases). The CDR3 consists of 16 residues. The germline V gene encodes CDR1 MNHEY and CDR2 SVGAGI. Trimming stripped 4 bases from V and 4 bases from J, with 19 bases between. The CDR3 protein is CASSSAPRVTTETQYF. Written as DNA, the CDR3 is TGTGCCAGCAGTTCCGCCCCGCGGGTGACTACAGAGACCCAGTACTTC.